The 21 T cell receptor beta chains listed next were all sequenced from one sample in a study of cytomegalovirus exposure and HLA in healthy donors (dated by TCRdb to the late 2010s). Preparation of the library involved the immunoSEQ multiplex PCR assay. A mixture of 60 forward primers for TCR Vbeta segments and 13 reverse primers for TCR Jbeta segments was used in the multiplex PCR. Not all clones reach the TCRdb copy of this immuneACCESS table, which keeps in-frame sequences only. Checked studies attribute under half of the gap to unresolved V genes and leave the rest unexplained. This sample is represented by about 140,000 clones; just over 70% of them were singletons. The biggest ten clones account for 1.5% to 2% of the sample. Material for sequencing was PBMCs. Receptors originate from a woman aged 25-40 years in good health and CMV-seronegative.

This chain connects TRBV6-1 to TRBJ2-5, with TRBD1 matching over 10 bases. TRBJ2-7 matches the DNA end more closely, so the J call is doubtful. The CDR3 is made up of 13 amino acids. The germline gives CDR1 MNHNS, CDR2 SASEGT. The CDR3 spells CASSVGDRGEQYF. The CDR3 nucleotides are TGTGCCAGCAGTGTAGGGGACAGGGGCGAGCAGTACTTC.

The chain joins TRBV28 to TRBJ2-4; 7 positions match TRBD1. The V gene's germline CDR1 is MDHEN and CDR2 SYDVKM. After removal of 5 bases from V and 13 bases from J, the junction contained 5 bases not matched to a gene. This CDR3 has 11 residues. DNA for the CDR3: TGTGCCAGCAGTGACAGGGAGCCCCAGTACTTC. Residues: CASSDREPQYF.

This chain joins TRBV7-2 and TRBJ2-7; D remains ambiguous. This CDR3 spans 12 amino acids. CDR1 and CDR2 from the germline V gene are SGHTA and FQGNSA. V shed 4 bases and J shed 0 bases, with 4 bases lying between them. CDR3 bases: TGTGCCAGCAGCTCGAGCTCCTACGAGCAGTACTTC. This sequence encodes CASSSSSYEQYF.

DNA for the CDR3: TGTGCCAGCAGCGCGGGACTAGCAATATATGAGCAGTTCTTC. Protein product: CASSAGLAIYEQFF. V usage is TRBV9 and J usage is TRBJ2-1; 9 bases match TRBD2. Trimming took 3 bases from V and 8 from J; bases not matched to a gene: 6. The germline V gene has CDR1 SGDLS and CDR2 YYNGEE. The CDR3 consists of 14 residues.

The chain joins TRBV5-1 to TRBJ2-7; tentatively, D is TRBD2 (7 bases). The CDR3 runs 15 residues. Germline-derived CDR1 and CDR2 are SGHRS and YFSETQ. Between the trimmed V and J ends, which lost 5 bases and 4 bases, there was a span of 19 bases. CDR3 DNA sequence: TGCGCCAGCAGTAGGGGGGGGGACGTCGTATACGAGCAGTACTTC. As protein: CASSRGGDVVYEQYF.

The V call is TRBV5-1, the J call TRBJ1-4; no clear D gene. This CDR3 region has 14 residues. Trimming removed 4 bases at V and 0 bases at J, with 7 bases between. Germline CDR1 SGHRS, CDR2 YFSETQ. This chain's CDR3 is CASSPLTTNEKLFF. CDR3 DNA sequence: TGCGCCAGCAGCCCCCTAACAACTAATGAAAAACTGTTTTTT.

This chain connects TRBV6-5 to TRBJ1-4; 7 bases map to TRBD1. The CDR3 is 14 amino acids. Germline CDR1 reads MNHEY; CDR2 reads SVGAGI. Trimming took 5 bases from V and 10 from J; bases not matched to a gene: 10. CDR3 nucleotide sequence: TGTGCCAGCAGTACCTGGGCAGGGGGAGGAAAACTGTTTTTT. Amino acids: CASSTWAGGGKLFF.

This clone was found a few times. The chain is built from TRBV19 and TRBJ1-3; D remains unclear. The CDR3 has 15 residues. Trimming took 4 bases from V and 0 from J, leaving 10 bases between them. CDR1 is LNHDA, CDR2 SQIVND, per germline (reference sequence). CDR3 protein: CASSRGSSSGNTIYF. CDR3 in DNA: TGTGCCAGTAGTAGAGGGTCTAGCTCTGGAAACACCATATATTTT.

This clone was seen only once. The V and J genes are TRBV7-2 and TRBJ2-6; the match to TRBD1 covers 11 bases. Germline-derived CDR1 and CDR2 are SGHTA and FQGNSA. Unmatched junction bases numbered 6, after V lost 4 bases and J lost 4 bases. This CDR3 has 17 residues. The CDR3: CASSYGQGARGANVLTF. The CDR3 DNA sequence: TGTGCCAGCAGCTACGGACAGGGGGCGCGCGGGGCCAACGTCCTGACTTTC.

The DNA for the CDR3 is TGTGCCAGCAGCCCTGCCGGGGGACCCCAGCATTTT. Its translation: CASSPAGGPQHF. The gene calls are TRBV7-8 and TRBJ1-5; D perhaps matches TRBD1 (5 bases). In germline, CDR1 is SGHVS, CDR2 FQNEAQ. Trimming removed 5 bases from V and 10 bases from J, with 12 bases in between. The CDR3 runs to 12 residues.

There are a few counts of this clone. This chain uses TRBV9 with TRBJ2-5, with D possibly being TRBD2 (6 bases). CDR1 is SGDLS and CDR2 is YYNGEE in the germline V gene. The V end was cut by 0 bases, the J end by 2 bases, with 14 bases between. This CDR3 region has 16 residues. CDR3 bases: TGTGCCAGCAGCGTAGGGATAGCGGACCTACAAGAGACCCAGTACTTC. It codes for CASSVGIADLQETQYF.

This clone was observed a few times. The V gene is TRBV4-1, the J gene TRBJ1-1, with D possibly TRBD1 on 6 matching bases. V lost 1 base, J lost 0 bases, and 9 bases lay in between. This CDR3 comprises 15 residues. Germline CDR1 and CDR2: MGHRA and YSYEKL. CDR3 sequence: CASSQVRGMNTEAFF. CDR3 coding DNA: TGCGCCAGCAGCCAAGTGAGGGGGATGAACACTGAAGCTTTCTTT.

This chain joins TRBV7-2 and TRBJ2-3; no firm D call. The V gene's germline CDR1 is SGHTA and CDR2 FQGNSA. The CDR3 runs to 15 residues. The V and J ends lost 5 bases and 4 bases respectively, with 16 bases between them. DNA of the CDR3: TGTGCCAGCAGCCCCCGGCAGATGGGCCCAGATACGCAGTATTTT. Amino acids: CASSPRQMGPDTQYF.

This chain connects TRBV6-1 to TRBJ1-3; perhaps TRBD1 as D (6 bases). Germline CDR1 is MNHNS and CDR2 is SASEGT. This CDR3 comprises 13 residues. V dropped 8 bases and J dropped 2 bases, with 10 bases sitting between them. The CDR3 spells CASSRTAGNTIYF. The DNA for the CDR3 is TGTGCCAGCTCGCGGACAGCTGGAAACACCATATATTTT.

The chain has TRBV19 and TRBJ2-3; 10 bases are shared with TRBD2. Looked up from germline, CDR1 is LNHDA and CDR2 is SQIVND (reference sequence). V shed 4 bases, J shed 6 bases, and the junction held 7 bases outside the gene matches. The CDR3 totals 15 residues. CDR3 nucleotide sequence: TGTGCCAGTAGTACATCTAGCGGGAGAAGGGATACGCAGTATTTT. This encodes CASSTSSGRRDTQYF.

Only a few counts were recorded for this clone. V usage is TRBV2 and J usage is TRBJ1-5; 8 bases align to TRBD1. CDR1 and CDR2 from the germline V gene are SNHLY and FYNNEI. This CDR3 comprises 17 residues. V shed 4 bases and J 2 bases; nucleotides not matched to a gene: 10. The CDR3 loop reads CASSATQGDVGNQPQHF. CDR3 bases: TGTGCCAGCAGTGCAACACAGGGGGACGTCGGCAATCAGCCCCAGCATTTT.

The CDR3 loop reads CASSRTDRGSNQPQHF. The CDR3 DNA reads as TGCGCCAGCAGCCGCACGGACAGGGGTAGCAATCAGCCCCAGCATTTT. The chain is built from TRBV5-1 and TRBJ1-5; TRBD1 matches 9 bases. Germline V gene sequence: CDR1 SGHRS, CDR2 YFSETQ. V was clipped by 4 bases and J by 0 bases; unmatched bases: 5. This CDR3 spans 16 amino acids.

This sequence joins TRBV5-6 and TRBJ1-1, with D possibly being TRBD1 (6 bases). The CDR3 length is 16 residues. From germline, CDR1 is SGHDT and CDR2 YYEEEE. The V gene lost 0 bases and the J gene lost 5 bases, with 17 bases spanning the gap. The CDR3 DNA follows: TGTGCCAGCAGCTTGGGTTTACAGGGTTTGGAAACTGAAGCTTTCTTT. Its translation is CASSLGLQGLETEAFF.

This clone was seen a handful of times. This sequence joins TRBV5-1 and TRBJ2-4, with D maybe TRBD2 (5 bases). Germline V gene lookup returns CDR1 SGHRS and CDR2 YFSETQ. The CDR3 is 16 residues long. V was shortened by 0 bases and J by 2 bases, with 12 bases between the two germline ends. In nucleotides, the CDR3 is TGCGCCAGCAGCTTGGGGGCTGGACTTACCAAAAACATTCAGTACTTC. Translation gives CASSLGAGLTKNIQYF.

The rearrangement joins TRBV21-1 to TRBJ2-7; the table's TRBD2 call for D was not verified on the DNA. TRBV21-1 is listed as a pseudogene. The CDR3 loop spans 18 amino acids. The CDR3 nucleotides read TGTGCCAGCAGAAAACCTCGGACTAGCCTCTTAAACAATTACGAGCAGTACGTC. This translates into CASRKPRTSLLNNYEQYV.

The V gene is TRBV28, the J gene TRBJ1-5; TRBD1 agrees at 7 bases. Germline CDR1 reads MDHEN; CDR2 reads SYDVKM. This CDR3 has 15 residues. Trimming cost V 3 bases and J 5 bases; bases outside gene matches: 7. CDR3 amino acids: CASSLVRGFHQPQHF. The DNA of the CDR3 is TGTGCCAGCAGTTTGGTCAGGGGGTTCCATCAGCCCCAGCATTTT.